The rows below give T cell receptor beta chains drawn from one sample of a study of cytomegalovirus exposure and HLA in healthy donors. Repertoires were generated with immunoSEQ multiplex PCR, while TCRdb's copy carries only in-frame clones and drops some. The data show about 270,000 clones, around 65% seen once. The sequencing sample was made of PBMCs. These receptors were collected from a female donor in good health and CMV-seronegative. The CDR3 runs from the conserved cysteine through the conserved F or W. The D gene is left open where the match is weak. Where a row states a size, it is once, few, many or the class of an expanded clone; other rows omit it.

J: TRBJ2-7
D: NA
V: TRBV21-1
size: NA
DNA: TGTGCCAGCAGCAAAGAAGTAGCGGGAAATCCCTACGAGCAGTACTTC
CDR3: CASSKEVAGNPYEQYF

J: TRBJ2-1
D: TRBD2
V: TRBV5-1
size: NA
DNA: TGCGCCAGCAGCTTGGCAGTGACTAGCGGGAGCTACAATGAGCAGTTCTTC
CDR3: CASSLAVTSGSYNEQFF

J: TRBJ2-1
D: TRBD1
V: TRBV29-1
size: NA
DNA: TGCAGCGCTATGACAGGGGCCAATGAGCAGTTCTTC
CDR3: CSAMTGANEQFF

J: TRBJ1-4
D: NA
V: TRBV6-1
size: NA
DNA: TGTGCCAGCAGTGAAAACAGGGCACGAGGTGAAAAACTGTTTTTT
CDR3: CASSENRARGEKLFF

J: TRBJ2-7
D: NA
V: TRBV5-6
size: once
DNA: TGTGCCAGCAGCTGGGCCGAAGAGCAGTACTTC
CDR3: CASSWAEEQYF

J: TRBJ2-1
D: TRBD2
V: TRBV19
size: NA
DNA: TGTGCCAGTAGTCCTACTAGCGGGAATAATGGAAGGCAGGTTAGTGAGCAGTTCTTC
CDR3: CASSPTSGNNGRQVSEQFF

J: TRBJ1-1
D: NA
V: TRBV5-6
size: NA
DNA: TGTGCCAGCAGCTTGGTGGGGGGGAACACTGAAGCTTTCTTT
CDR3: CASSLVGGNTEAFF

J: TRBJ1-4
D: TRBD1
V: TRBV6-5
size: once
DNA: TGTGCCAGCAGGGGGACAGGGCGGGGGAATGAAAAACTGTTTTTT
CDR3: CASRGTGRGNEKLFF

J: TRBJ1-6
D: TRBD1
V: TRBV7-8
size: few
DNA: TGTGCCAGCAGCTTAGGACAGGGTCACCTCCACTTT
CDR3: CASSLGQGHLHF

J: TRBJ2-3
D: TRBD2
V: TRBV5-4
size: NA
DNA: TGTGCCAGCTCGCGGGAGGGTAGCACAGATACGCAGTATTTT
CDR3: CASSREGSTDTQYF

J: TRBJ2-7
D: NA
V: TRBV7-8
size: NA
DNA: TGTGCCAGCAGCCCACAGGAAGGGGGCGAGCAGTACTTC
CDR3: CASSPQEGGEQYF

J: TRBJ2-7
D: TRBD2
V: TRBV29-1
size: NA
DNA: TGCAGCGTTGAAAAGGGACTAGCGGGAGGGGGCGACGAGCAGTACTTC
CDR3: CSVEKGLAGGGDEQYF

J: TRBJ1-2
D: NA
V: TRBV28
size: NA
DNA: TGTGCCAGCAGTTTCGGGAACTATGGCTACACCTTC
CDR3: CASSFGNYGYTF

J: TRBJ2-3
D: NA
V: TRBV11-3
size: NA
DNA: TGTGCCAGCAGCCATCCTGAGCAGGATACAGATACGCAGTATTTT
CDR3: CASSHPEQDTDTQYF

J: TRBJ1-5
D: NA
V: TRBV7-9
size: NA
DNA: TGTGCCAGCGGAGGATTCAATCAGCCCCAGCATTTT
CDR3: CASGGFNQPQHF

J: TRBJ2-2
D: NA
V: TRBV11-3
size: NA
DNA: TGTGCCAGCAGCATCCACCAGGGGAGGAACACCGGGGAGCTGTTTTTT
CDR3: CASSIHQGRNTGELFF

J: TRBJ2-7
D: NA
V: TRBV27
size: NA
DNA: TGTGCCAGCAGTTACTTTTTGGGAGAAGGGTACGAGCAGTACTTC
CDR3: CASSYFLGEGYEQYF

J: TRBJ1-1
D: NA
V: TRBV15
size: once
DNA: TGTGCCACCAGCAGAGCTCCAGGATCGAACACTGAAGCTTTCTTT
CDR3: CATSRAPGSNTEAFF

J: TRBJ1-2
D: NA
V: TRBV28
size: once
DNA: TGTGCCAGCAGCAGTCAACCCGAAAGCTACACCTTC
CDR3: CASSSQPESYTF

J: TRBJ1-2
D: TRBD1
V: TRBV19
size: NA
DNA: TGTGCCAGTAGTACCGAGACAGGGGGCTATGGCTACACCTTC
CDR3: CASSTETGGYGYTF

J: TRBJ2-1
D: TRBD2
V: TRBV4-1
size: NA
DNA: TGCGCCAGCACCCCGGCTAGCGGGAGCTCCTACAATGAGCAGTTCTTC
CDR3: CASTPASGSSYNEQFF

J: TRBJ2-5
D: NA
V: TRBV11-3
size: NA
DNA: TGTGCCAGCAGCCCCGGGGAGACCCAGTACTTC
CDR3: CASSPGETQYF

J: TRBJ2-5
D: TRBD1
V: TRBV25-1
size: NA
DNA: TGTGCCAGCAGTCGAGGACAGGGGGGGACAGAAGAGACCCAGTACTTC
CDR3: CASSRGQGGTEETQYF

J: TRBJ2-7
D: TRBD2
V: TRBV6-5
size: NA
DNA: TGTGCCAGCAGTTACAGGGGCGGGAGAGGTGGCTACGAGCAGTACTTC
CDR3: CASSYRGGRGGYEQYF

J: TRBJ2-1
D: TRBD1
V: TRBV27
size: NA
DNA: TGTGCCAGCAGACCTCCCGGGACAGGCCCAGGGAATGAGCAGTTCTTC
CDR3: CASRPPGTGPGNEQFF

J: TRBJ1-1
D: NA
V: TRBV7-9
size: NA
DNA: TGTTCCAGCAGAACCGAAAGTGGCCGAAACACTGAAGCTTTCTTT
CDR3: CSSRTESGRNTEAFF

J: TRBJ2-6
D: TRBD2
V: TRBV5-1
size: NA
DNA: TGCGCCAGCAGCTTTGGGACTAGCGGGAGGGCGGACTCTGGGGCCAACGTCCTGACTTTC
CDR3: CASSFGTSGRADSGANVLTF

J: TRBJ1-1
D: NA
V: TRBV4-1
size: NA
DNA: TGCGCCAGCAGCGTGAGGGATCTTGAGGGCACTGAAGCTTTCTTT
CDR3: CASSVRDLEGTEAFF

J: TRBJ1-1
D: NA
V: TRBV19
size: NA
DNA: TGTGCCAGTAGTCCGGGGATGAACACTGAAGCTTTCTTT
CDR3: CASSPGMNTEAFF

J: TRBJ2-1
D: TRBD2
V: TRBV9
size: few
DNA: TGTGCCAGCAGCGTAAAACTAGCGGGGAACAATGAGCAGTTCTTC
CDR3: CASSVKLAGNNEQFF

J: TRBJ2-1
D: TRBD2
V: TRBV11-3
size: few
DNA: TGTGCCAGCAGCTTGGGACTAGCGGGAGGAAGTGAGCAGTTCTTC
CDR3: CASSLGLAGGSEQFF

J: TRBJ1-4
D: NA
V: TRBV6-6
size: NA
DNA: TGTGCCAGCAGTTACGGTGCCAGTGAAAAACTGTTTTTT
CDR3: CASSYGASEKLFF

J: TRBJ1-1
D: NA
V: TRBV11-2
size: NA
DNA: TGTGCCAGCAGCCTACAGCAGAACACTGAAGCTTTCTTT
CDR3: CASSLQQNTEAFF

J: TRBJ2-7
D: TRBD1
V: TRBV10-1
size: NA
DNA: TGCGCCAGCAGTGAGGGCCCGGACAGGGAGAGGGAGCAGTACTTC
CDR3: CASSEGPDREREQYF

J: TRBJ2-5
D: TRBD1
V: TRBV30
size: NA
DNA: TGTGCCGGACAGGGTGACCAAGAGACCCAGTACTTC
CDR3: CAGQGDQETQYF

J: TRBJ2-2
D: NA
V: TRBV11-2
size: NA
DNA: TGTGCCAGCAGCTTAGATTACAGTTCCGGGGAGCTGTTTTTT
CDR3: CASSLDYSSGELFF

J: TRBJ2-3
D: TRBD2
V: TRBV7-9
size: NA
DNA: TGTGCCGGGGGGGAAGATACGCAGTATTTT
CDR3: CAGGEDTQYF

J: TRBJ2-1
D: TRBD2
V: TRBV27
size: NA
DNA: TGTGCCAGCAGTTTCGCTGCGGGAGGGTCCAATGAGCAGTTCTTC
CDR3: CASSFAAGGSNEQFF

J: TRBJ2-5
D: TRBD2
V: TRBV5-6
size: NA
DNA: TGTGCCAGCAGTTCGCTAGCGGGAGGGGAGGGGACCCAGTACTTC
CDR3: CASSSLAGGEGTQYF

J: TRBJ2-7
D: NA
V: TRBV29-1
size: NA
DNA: TGCAGCGTCGTTCGTGGGCCCCCCCCCTACGAGCAGTACTTC
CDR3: CSVVRGPPPYEQYF

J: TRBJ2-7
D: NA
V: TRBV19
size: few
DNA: TGTGCCAGTAGGAATACACAGGCGTTTCACTCCTACGAGCAGTACTTC
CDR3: CASRNTQAFHSYEQYF

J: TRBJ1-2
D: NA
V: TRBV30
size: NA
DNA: TGTGCCGCCGAACGGGGGGCATTGGGCGGCTACACCTTC
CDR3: CAAERGALGGYTF

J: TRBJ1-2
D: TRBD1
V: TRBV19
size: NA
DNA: TGTGCCAGTAGATCGACAGGGGGGCACGACCCCTATGGCTACACCTTC
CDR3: CASRSTGGHDPYGYTF

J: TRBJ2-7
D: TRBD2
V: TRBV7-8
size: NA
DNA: TGTGCCAGCAGTGCGCCGGGAGCGGGAGGTCTTTACGAGCAGTACTTC
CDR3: CASSAPGAGGLYEQYF

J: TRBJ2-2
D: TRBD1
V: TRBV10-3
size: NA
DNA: TGTGCGAGCAGAACAGGGGCGGCCGGGGAGCTGTTTTTT
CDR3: CASRTGAAGELFF

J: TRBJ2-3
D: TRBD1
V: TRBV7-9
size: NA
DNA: TGTGCCAGCAGCTCCAGGACAGGAAGGTCAGATACGCAGTATTTT
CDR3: CASSSRTGRSDTQYF

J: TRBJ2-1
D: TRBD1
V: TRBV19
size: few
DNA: TGTGCCAGTAGTATACCAAACAGGGGGTACAACAATGAGCAGTTCTTC
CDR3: CASSIPNRGYNNEQFF

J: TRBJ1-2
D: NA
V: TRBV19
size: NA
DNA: TGTGCCAGTAGTATAGATGAGGGTAACTATGGCTACACCTTC
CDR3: CASSIDEGNYGYTF

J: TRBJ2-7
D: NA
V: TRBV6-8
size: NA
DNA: TGTGCCAGCAGACAAAAAAAAGGGGCCACCTACGAGCAGTACTTC
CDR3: CASRQKKGATYEQYF

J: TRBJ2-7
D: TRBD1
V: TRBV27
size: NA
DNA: TGTGCCAGCAGCGCAGTGGGGGACAGAGGCTCCTACGAGCAGTACTTC
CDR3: CASSAVGDRGSYEQYF

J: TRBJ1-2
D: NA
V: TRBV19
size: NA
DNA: TGTGCCAGTAGTATAAGGCTCCTCCGGGAAATTGGCTATGGCTACACCTTC
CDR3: CASSIRLLREIGYGYTF

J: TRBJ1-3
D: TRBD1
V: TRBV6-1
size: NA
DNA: TGTGCCAGCAGCGAAGTACAGGGGGCCACACGGGACACCATATATTTT
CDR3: CASSEVQGATRDTIYF

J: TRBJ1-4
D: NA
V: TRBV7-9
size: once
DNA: TGTGCCAGCAGCTTAGCCCAGGGTGCGGTTGAAAAACTGTTTTTT
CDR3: CASSLAQGAVEKLFF

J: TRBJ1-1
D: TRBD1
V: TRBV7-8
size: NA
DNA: TGTGCCAGCAGCTTTAGACAGGGGAGGGACACTGAAGCTTTCTTT
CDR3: CASSFRQGRDTEAFF

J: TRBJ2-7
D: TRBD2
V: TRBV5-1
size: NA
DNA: TGCGCCAGCAGCATAATAGCGGGAGCGGGGCACGAGCAGTACTTC
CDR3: CASSIIAGAGHEQYF